This T cell receptor beta chain was found in a study of CD8 T cells in ankylosing spondylitis. Study-level findings and limits: Prior literature has documented some motif variants in synovial fluid and blood from reactive arthritis. Disease-linked clones proved CD8+ and comparatively uncommon in peripheral blood.

Making use of molecular barcodes, quantitative 5'-RACE generated TCR beta libraries. TCRdb reprocessed the 5' RACE reads with MiXCR, giving one entry per CDR3 protein. The sample consists of some 120,000 distinct CDR3 sequences, roughly 15% of them appearing once. The V gene's germline CDR1 is SGHAT and CDR2 FQDESV (reference sequence). After removal of 2 bases from V and 1 base from J, the junction contained 13 bases not matched to a gene. CDR3 size: 19 residues. There are a few counts of this clonotype. Its antigen is unknown. Material: blood, either unsorted or a sorted T cell fraction (not recorded which). The TCR originated in a female donor with ankylosing spondylitis or in good health (not recorded which). The chain uses TRBV11-1 and TRBJ2-3; 9 nucleotides align to TRBD2. In DNA form, the CDR3 reads TGTGCCAGCAGCTTACAGTATCGGTTAGCGGGAGAGGGCACAGATACGCAGTATTTT. It translates to CASSLQYRLAGEGTDTQYF. Drawing the rest from reference TRBV11-1 and TRBJ2-3, the complete variable domain is EAEVAQSPRYKITEKSQAVAFWCDPISGHATLYWYRQILGQGPELLVQFQDESVVDDSQLPKDRFSAERLKGVDSTLKIQPAELGDSAMYLCASSLQYRLAGEGTDTQYFGPGTRLTVL.